Sequencing of this TCR beta chain was carried out in a study of blood T cells in healthy people across ages. General study results and limits: Per-million-T-cell TCR beta diversity fell roughly linearly with age.

Healthy Caucasians from Russia aged about 6 to 100 served as donors. Details on this clonotype: Antigen: not known.

Using a J-beta primer mix together with a sample-barcoded 5' primer, a second PCR was run for roughly 7 to 11 cycles. Using its own MiXCR run on the 5' RACE reads, TCRdb lists one record per CDR3 protein. The sample includes 500,000 to 650,000 distinct CDR3 sequences, about a quarter of them seen just once. The same data also went into a second study, on T cells of mothers and their children. That source notes: Extracted RNA, in its entirety, went into cDNA synthesis at roughly 1.5 ug per 15 ul. The overlap seen between related mothers and children slightly exceeded that of unrelated pairs, though not significantly.

The source material was blood. This clonotype originated in a boy aged 2 to 10 in good health.

The CDR3 loop reads CASSLVGGQSEAFF. CDR3 DNA sequence: TGTGCCAGCAGTTTAGTTGGGGGGCAGTCTGAAGCTTTCTTT. The chain uses TRBV27 and TRBJ1-1; D possibly corresponds to TRBD1 (6 bases). Deletions cut 2 bases from V and 6 bases from J, with 13 bases between. The CDR3 runs 14 residues. Germline assignment: CDR1 MNHEY and CDR2 SMNVEV (reference sequence).